The rows below give T cell receptor beta chains drawn from one sample of a study of response to subunit inactivated influenza vaccine. From the RT-PCR reads, TCRdb called clonotypes with MiXCR, one entry per CDR3 protein. The sample includes about 780,000 distinct CDR3 sequences, around 20% seen only once; the top ten take under 13%. Sample: PBMCs from blood, taken less than 6 days after vaccination. The receptors shown here come from a man between 50 and 59 years old who received an inactivated influenza vaccine. The CDR3 runs from the conserved cysteine through the conserved F or W. The D gene is left open where the match is weak. A clone size is listed for some rows: how often the clone was seen (once, few, many), or a class if it is expanded.

j_gene	v_gene	abundance	d_gene	len	CDR3nt	CDR3aa
TRBJ2-1	TRBV12-3/TRBV12-4	many	TRBD2	16	TGTGCCAGCAGTACCTTAGCGGGAGTCCCCCAGGATGAGCAGTTCTTC	CASSTLAGVPQDEQFF
TRBJ1-5	TRBV3-1	-	-	13	TGTGCCAGCAGCCCGATGGGGAATCAGCCCCAGCATTTT	CASSPMGNQPQHF
TRBJ2-3	TRBV28	-	TRBD2	13	TGTGCCAGCAGTTCCACTAGCGCAGATACGCAGTATTTT	CASSSTSADTQYF
TRBJ2-3	TRBV10-3	few	TRBD2	15	TGTGCCATCAGCGGACTAGCGGTTAGCACAGATACGCAGTATTTT	CAISGLAVSTDTQYF
TRBJ2-1	TRBV20-1	many	TRBD1	14	TGCAGTGCTCAGACAGGGACCGCGCTCAATGAGCAGTTCTTC	CSAQTGTALNEQFF
TRBJ1-6	TRBV6-5	many	-	14	TGTGCCAGCAGTTACCGACAGGCAAATTCACCCCTCCACTTT	CASSYRQANSPLHF
TRBJ2-1	TRBV6-1	-	-	18	TGTGCCAGCACCCCACGCCCGTTATCGCTTGTCGGTTACAATGAGCAGTTCTTC	CASTPRPLSLVGYNEQFF
TRBJ1-4	TRBV7-6	few	-	15	TGTGCCAGCAGCTCCCACCCAGGGGTGGGAGAAAAACTGTTTTTT	CASSSHPGVGEKLFF
TRBJ2-7	TRBV25-1	-	-	14	TGTGCCAGCAGTGAAGGTCATCCCTCCTACGAGCAGTACTTC	CASSEGHPSYEQYF
TRBJ1-2	TRBV12-3/TRBV12-4	-	-	12	TGTGCCAGCAGGAGAAGCGACTATGGCTACACCTTC	CASRRSDYGYTF
TRBJ1-5	TRBV12-3/TRBV12-4	many	TRBD1	15	TGTGCCAGCAGACGGGACAGGGCGAGCAATCAGCCCCAGCATTTT	CASRRDRASNQPQHF
TRBJ2-7	TRBV18	few	-	17	TGTGCCAGCTCACCACCGTCTCCGGACGGAGATTCCTACGAGCAGTACTTC	CASSPPSPDGDSYEQYF
TRBJ1-5	TRBV28	-	-	16	TGTGCCAGCAGTTTAGTGGGGGAGCATAGCAATCAGCCCCAGCATTTT	CASSLVGEHSNQPQHF
TRBJ2-1	TRBV7-2	few	TRBD1	16	TGTGCCAGCAGACGAACGGGACAGAGCTCCTACAATGAGCAGTTCTTC	CASRRTGQSSYNEQFF
TRBJ2-1	TRBV20-1	many	-	14	TGCAGTGCTAGAGAAAAGGATACCTACAATGAGCAGTTCTTC	CSAREKDTYNEQFF
TRBJ2-1	TRBV20-1	-	-	15	TGCAGTGCTGTGCAACCGGGACGGGGTCTGGATGAGCAGTTCTTC	CSAVQPGRGLDEQFF
TRBJ1-3	TRBV29-1	-	-	13	TGCAGCGCTACTCGGCGTGCTGGAAACACCATATATTTT	CSATRRAGNTIYF
TRBJ2-1	TRBV24-1	-	-	15	TGTGCCACCAGTGATTCACGGGAGATCTACAATGAGCAGTTCTTC	CATSDSREIYNEQFF
TRBJ2-7	TRBV7-6	few	-	13	TGTGCCAGCAGCCGCAATGCGGGACTCGAGCAGTACTTC	CASSRNAGLEQYF
TRBJ2-1	TRBV12-3/TRBV12-4	-	TRBD1	14	TGTGCCAGCAGCACCGGGACAGACTACAATGAGCAGTTCTTC	CASSTGTDYNEQFF
TRBJ2-1	TRBV12-3/TRBV12-4	few	TRBD2	15	TGTGCCAGCAGTTTATTGGGTCGGGGGGGCAATGAGCAGTTCTTC	CASSLLGRGGNEQFF
TRBJ2-3	TRBV29-1	few	TRBD2	14	TGCAGCGTTGTTGGAGAAGCGCGGGGAGGGACGCAGTATTTT	CSVVGEARGGTQYF
TRBJ2-7	TRBV7-9	once	-	14	TGTGCCAGCAGCCCCATCCAGGGGACCTACGAGCAGTACTTC	CASSPIQGTYEQYF
TRBJ2-7	TRBV10-3	few	-	12	TGTGCCATCAGTGAGCGACAGTACGAGCAGTACTTC	CAISERQYEQYF
TRBJ2-3	TRBV20-1	-	-	14	TGCAGTGCTAGGCGCGCCGGTAATACAGATACGCAGTATTTT	CSARRAGNTDTQYF
TRBJ2-5	TRBV20-1	many	TRBD2	15	TGCAGTGCTAACCCCCCCGCGGGAGGGCTAGAGACCCAGTACTTC	CSANPPAGGLETQYF
TRBJ2-3	TRBV10-3	few	-	13	TGTGCCATCACTCCTGGCGATGTCCATACGCAGTATTTT	CAITPGDVHTQYF
TRBJ2-1	TRBV7-9	-	TRBD2	16	TGTGCCAGCAGCTTAGCAGCGGGAGCGCAATACAATGAGCAGTTCTTC	CASSLAAGAQYNEQFF
TRBJ1-6	TRBV12-3/TRBV12-4	-	-	12	TGTGCCAGCAGTCTCCCCGGGATACCCCTCCACTTT	CASSLPGIPLHF
TRBJ1-2	TRBV12-3/TRBV12-4	few	-	11	TGTGCCAGCAGTGCGACAGGAGGCTACACCTTC	CASSATGGYTF
TRBJ2-6	TRBV5-1	few	-	17	TGCGCCAGCAGCTGGGCAGACCGTCCGGAGGGGGCCAACGTCCTGACTTTC	CASSWADRPEGANVLTF
TRBJ2-6	TRBV12-3/TRBV12-4	few	TRBD1	19	TGTGCCAGCAGCCCGGCCGGACGGACAGGATTTACTGGGGCCAACGTCCTGACTTTC	CASSPAGRTGFTGANVLTF
TRBJ1-3	TRBV12-3/TRBV12-4	few	-	14	TGTGCCAGCAAAAAGACAGGAACTGGAAACACCATATATTTT	CASKKTGTGNTIYF
TRBJ2-1	TRBV3-1	-	-	13	TGTGCCAGCAGCGCAGATCTGAGGAATGAGCAGTTCTTC	CASSADLRNEQFF
TRBJ1-6	TRBV20-1	-	-	16	TGCAGTGCAAGAGAGCGTGGGGACGCGGGAAATTCACCCCTCCACTTT	CSARERGDAGNSPLHF
TRBJ2-3	TRBV6-1	few	TRBD2	15	TGTGCCAGCATGGGACTAGCGGGGGCGACAGATACGCAGTATTTT	CASMGLAGATDTQYF
TRBJ2-1	TRBV25-1	few	TRBD1	17	TGTGCCAGCAGTAAAACGGGGTCCAGGGGGAGTTACAATGAGCAGTTCTTC	CASSKTGSRGSYNEQFF
TRBJ2-3	TRBV12-5	once	-	12	TGTGCTAGTGGCCTCCAAGCGGATACGCAGTATTTT	CASGLQADTQYF
TRBJ2-4	TRBV20-1	few	-	15	TGCAGTGCTAGAGATTCAGGGTTAGCCAAAAACATTCAGTACTTC	CSARDSGLAKNIQYF
TRBJ2-7	TRBV4-1	few	-	13	TGCGCCAGCAGCCAAGTATTGGTCGACGAGCAGTACTTC	CASSQVLVDEQYF
TRBJ1-6	TRBV20-1	-	TRBD1	15	TGCAGTGCTAGAGAGGGCGGGACAGCAAATTCACCCCTCCACTTT	CSAREGGTANSPLHF
TRBJ1-1	TRBV5-1	-	TRBD1	13	TGCGCCAGCAGCTTGGAAACAGGGGGCGAAGCTTTCTTT	CASSLETGGEAFF
TRBJ2-7	TRBV12-3/TRBV12-4	-	-	16	TGTGCCAGCAGTCCCCGAGCGGGACAGGCAGCCTACGAGCAGTACTTC	CASSPRAGQAAYEQYF
TRBJ2-7	TRBV9	few	TRBD2	16	TGTGCCAGCAGCGTAGAGGCCGGGGACTATAGGGGCGAGCAGTACTTC	CASSVEAGDYRGEQYF
TRBJ2-2	TRBV4-3	-	TRBD2	17	TGCGCCAGCAGCCAAGAGTTGTTAGCGGGAGTTACCGGGGAGCTGTTTTTT	CASSQELLAGVTGELFF
TRBJ2-4	TRBV7-2	few	TRBD1	15	TGTGCCAGCAGCTCACAAGGACAGGGTAGATACATTCAGTACTTC	CASSSQGQGRYIQYF
TRBJ1-5	TRBV20-1	few	-	14	TGCAGTGCTGGGAGTCGGGCTAGCAATCAGCCCCAGCATTTT	CSAGSRASNQPQHF
TRBJ2-2	TRBV29-1	-	-	14	TGCAGCGTTGCCCGCCACTCGAACACCGGGGAGCTGTTTTTT	CSVARHSNTGELFF